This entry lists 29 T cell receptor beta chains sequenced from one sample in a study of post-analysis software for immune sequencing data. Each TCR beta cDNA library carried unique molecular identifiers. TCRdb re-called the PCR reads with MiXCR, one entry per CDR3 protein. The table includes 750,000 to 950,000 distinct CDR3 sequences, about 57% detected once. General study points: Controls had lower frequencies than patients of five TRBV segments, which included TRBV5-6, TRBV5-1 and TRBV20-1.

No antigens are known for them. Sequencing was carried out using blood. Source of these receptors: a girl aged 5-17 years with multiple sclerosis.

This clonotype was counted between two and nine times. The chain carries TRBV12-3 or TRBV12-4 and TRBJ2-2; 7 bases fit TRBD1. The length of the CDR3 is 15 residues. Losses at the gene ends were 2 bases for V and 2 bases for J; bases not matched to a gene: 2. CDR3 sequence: CASSLRQGNTGELFF. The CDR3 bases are TGTGCCAGCAGTTTAAGACAGGGTAACACCGGGGAGCTGTTTTTT.

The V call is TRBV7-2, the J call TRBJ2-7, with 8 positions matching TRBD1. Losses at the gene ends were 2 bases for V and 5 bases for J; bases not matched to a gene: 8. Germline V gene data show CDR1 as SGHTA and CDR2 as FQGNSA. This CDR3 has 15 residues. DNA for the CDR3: TGTGCCAGCAGCTTATCGGGACAGGTGTCACACGAGCAGTACTTC. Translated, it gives CASSLSGQVSHEQYF.

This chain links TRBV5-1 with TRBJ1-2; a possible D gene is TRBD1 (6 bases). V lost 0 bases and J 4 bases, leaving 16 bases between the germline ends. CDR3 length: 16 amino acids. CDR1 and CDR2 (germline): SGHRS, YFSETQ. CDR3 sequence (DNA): TGCGCCAGCAGCTTGGGACAGGCATTAACCCCCTATGGCTACACCTTC. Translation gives CASSLGQALTPYGYTF.

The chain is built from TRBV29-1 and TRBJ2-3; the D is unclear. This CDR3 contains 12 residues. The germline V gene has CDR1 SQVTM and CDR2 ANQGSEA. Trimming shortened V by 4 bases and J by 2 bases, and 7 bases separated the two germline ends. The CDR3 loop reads CSVGLFTDTQYF. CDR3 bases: TGCAGCGTTGGGCTGTTCACAGATACGCAGTATTTT.

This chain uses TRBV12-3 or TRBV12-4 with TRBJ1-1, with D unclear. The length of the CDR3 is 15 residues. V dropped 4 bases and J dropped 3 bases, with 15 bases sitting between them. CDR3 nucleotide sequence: TGTGCCAGCAGTTATCGAGCGGGAAGCTACACTGAAGCTTTCTTT. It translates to CASSYRAGSYTEAFF.

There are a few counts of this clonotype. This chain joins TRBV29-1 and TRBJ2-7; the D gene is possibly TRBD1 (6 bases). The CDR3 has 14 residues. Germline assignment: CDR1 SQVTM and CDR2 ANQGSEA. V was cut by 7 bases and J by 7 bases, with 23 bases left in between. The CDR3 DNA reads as TGCAGCGCACCCCGGAGTGGGGGCTCCAATGAGCAGTACTTC. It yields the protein CSAPRSGGSNEQYF.

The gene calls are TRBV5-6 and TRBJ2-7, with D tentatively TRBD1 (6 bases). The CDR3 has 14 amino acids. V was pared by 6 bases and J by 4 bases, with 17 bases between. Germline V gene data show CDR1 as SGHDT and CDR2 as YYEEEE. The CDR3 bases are TGTGCCAGCACGAAGGGGGATCGGGTTTACGAGCAGTACTTC. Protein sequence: CASTKGDRVYEQYF.

The CDR3 spells CASSQGASGRTDNEQFF. CDR3 DNA sequence: TGTGCCAGCAGCCAAGGGGCTAGCGGGAGAACGGACAATGAGCAGTTCTTC. This chain links TRBV4-2 with TRBJ2-1; 10 positions match TRBD2. The germline CDR1 and CDR2 sequences are LGHNA and YNFKEQ. The trim removed 1 base at V and 5 bases at J, leaving 8 bases unmatched. The CDR3 has 17 amino acids.

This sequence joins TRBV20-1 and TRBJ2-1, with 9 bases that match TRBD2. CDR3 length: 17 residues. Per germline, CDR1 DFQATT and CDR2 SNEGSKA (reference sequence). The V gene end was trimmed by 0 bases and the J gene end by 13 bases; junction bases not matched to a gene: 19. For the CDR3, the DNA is TGCAGTGCTAGAGAGAGCGGCGGGCTAGCGGGATATGAGACCCAGTTCTTC. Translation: CSARESGGLAGYETQFF.

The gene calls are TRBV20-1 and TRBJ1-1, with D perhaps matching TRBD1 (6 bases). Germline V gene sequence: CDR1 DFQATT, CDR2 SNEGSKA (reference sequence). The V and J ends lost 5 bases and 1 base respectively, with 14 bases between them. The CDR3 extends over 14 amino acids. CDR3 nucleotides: TGCAGTGCTCCACGCCTGGGACAGAACACTGAAGCTTTCTTT. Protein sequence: CSAPRLGQNTEAFF.

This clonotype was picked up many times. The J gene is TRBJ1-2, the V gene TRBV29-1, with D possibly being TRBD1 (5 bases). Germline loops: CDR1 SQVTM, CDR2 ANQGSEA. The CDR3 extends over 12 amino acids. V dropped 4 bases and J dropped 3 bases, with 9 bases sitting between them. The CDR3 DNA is TGCAGCGTTGGTGACAGAGACTATGGCTACACCTTC. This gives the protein CSVGDRDYGYTF.

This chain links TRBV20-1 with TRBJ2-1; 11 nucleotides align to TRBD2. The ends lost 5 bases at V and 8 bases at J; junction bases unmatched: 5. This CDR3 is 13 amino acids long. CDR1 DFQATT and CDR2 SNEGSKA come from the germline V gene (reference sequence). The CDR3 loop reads CSAFSGRADEQFF. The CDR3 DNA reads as TGCAGTGCTTTTAGCGGGAGGGCAGATGAGCAGTTCTTC.

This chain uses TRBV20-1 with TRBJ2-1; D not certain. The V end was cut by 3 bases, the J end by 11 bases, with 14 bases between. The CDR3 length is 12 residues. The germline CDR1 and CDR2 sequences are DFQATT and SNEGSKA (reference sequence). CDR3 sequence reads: CSASEREGKQFF. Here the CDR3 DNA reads TGCAGTGCTAGTGAGCGAGAAGGAAAGCAGTTCTTC.

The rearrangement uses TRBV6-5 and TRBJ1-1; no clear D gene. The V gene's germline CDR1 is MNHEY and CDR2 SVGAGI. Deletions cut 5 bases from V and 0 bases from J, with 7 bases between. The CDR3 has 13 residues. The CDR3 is CASSNTLNTEAFF. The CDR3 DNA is TGTGCCAGCAGTAATACGTTGAACACTGAAGCTTTCTTT.

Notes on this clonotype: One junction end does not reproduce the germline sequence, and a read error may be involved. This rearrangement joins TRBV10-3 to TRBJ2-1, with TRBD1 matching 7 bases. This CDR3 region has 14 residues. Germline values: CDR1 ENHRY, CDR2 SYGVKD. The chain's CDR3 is CAVSGQVSYNEQFF. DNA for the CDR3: TGTGCCGTCAGCGGACAGGTCTCCTACAATGAGCAGTTCTTC.

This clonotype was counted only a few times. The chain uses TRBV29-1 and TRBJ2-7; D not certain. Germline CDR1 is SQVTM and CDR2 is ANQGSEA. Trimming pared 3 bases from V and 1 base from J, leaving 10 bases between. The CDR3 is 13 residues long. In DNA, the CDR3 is TGCAGCGTTGAGGCTACAGAGTCCTACGAGCAGTACTTC. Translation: CSVEATESYEQYF.

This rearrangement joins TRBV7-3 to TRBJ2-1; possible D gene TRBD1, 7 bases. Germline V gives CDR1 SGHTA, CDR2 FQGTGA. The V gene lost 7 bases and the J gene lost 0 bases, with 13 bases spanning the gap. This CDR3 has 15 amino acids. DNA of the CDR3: TGTGCCAGCAACCCAGGGGGGAGCTCCTACAATGAGCAGTTCTTC. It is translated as CASNPGGSSYNEQFF.

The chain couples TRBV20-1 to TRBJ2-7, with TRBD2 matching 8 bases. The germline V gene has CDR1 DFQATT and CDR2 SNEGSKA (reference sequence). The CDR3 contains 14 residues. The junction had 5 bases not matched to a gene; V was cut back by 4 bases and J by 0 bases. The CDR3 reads CSANPSGFSYEQYF. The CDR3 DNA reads TGCAGTGCTAATCCTAGCGGGTTCTCCTACGAGCAGTACTTC.

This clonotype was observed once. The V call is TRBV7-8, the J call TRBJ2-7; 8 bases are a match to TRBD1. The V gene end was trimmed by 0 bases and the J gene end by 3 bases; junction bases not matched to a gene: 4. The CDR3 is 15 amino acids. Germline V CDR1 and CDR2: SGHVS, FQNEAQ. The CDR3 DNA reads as TGTGCCAGCAGCTTAGCCTCTGACAGGGGCTACGAGCAGTACTTC. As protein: CASSLASDRGYEQYF.

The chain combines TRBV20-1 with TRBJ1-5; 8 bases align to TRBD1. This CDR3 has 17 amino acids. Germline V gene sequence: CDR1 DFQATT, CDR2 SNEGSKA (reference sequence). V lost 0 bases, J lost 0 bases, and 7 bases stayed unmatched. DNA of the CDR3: TGCAGTGCTAGAGATCCCAGCACAGGGGGTAGCAATCAGCCCCAGCATTTT. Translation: CSARDPSTGGSNQPQHF.

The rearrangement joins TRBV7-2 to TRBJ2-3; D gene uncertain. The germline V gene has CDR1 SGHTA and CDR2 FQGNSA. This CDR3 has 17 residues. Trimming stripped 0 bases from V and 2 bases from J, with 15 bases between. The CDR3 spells CASSLAGSFTTTDTQYF. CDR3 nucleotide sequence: TGTGCCAGCAGCTTAGCGGGCAGCTTTACCACCACAGATACGCAGTATTTT.

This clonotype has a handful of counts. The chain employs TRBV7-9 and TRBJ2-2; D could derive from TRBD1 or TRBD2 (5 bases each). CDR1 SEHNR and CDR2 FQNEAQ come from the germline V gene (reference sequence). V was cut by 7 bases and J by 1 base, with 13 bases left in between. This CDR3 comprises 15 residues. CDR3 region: CASTPAGRNTGELFF. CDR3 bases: TGTGCCAGCACCCCGGCAGGGAGGAACACCGGGGAGCTGTTTTTT.

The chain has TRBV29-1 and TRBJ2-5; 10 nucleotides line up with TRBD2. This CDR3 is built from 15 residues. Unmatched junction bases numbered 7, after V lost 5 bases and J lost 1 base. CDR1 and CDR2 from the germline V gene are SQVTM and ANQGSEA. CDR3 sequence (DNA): TGCAGCGTTCCGGACCTAGCGGGGGTCCAAGAGACCCAGTACTTC. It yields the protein CSVPDLAGVQETQYF.

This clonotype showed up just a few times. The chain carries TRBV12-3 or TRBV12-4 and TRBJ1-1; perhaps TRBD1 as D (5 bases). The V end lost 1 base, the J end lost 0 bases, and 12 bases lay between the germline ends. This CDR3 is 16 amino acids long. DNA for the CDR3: TGTGCCAGCAGTTTAGGGGGCACTGATCTGAACACTGAAGCTTTCTTT. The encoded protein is CASSLGGTDLNTEAFF.

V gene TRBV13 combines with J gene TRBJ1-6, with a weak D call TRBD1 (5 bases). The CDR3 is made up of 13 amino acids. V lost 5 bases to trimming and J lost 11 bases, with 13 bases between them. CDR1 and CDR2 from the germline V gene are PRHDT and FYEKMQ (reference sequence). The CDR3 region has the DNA TGTGCCAGCAGCCCAGTGGGGGAGGCACCCCTCCACTTT. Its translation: CASSPVGEAPLHF. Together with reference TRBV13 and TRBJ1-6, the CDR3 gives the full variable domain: AAGVIQSPRHLIKEKRETATLKCYPIPRHDTVYWYQQGPGQDPQFLISFYEKMQSDKGSIPDRFSAQQFSDYHSELNMSSLELGDSALYFCASSPVGEAPLHFGNGTRLTVT.

CDR3: CASSRDREGGGYTF. In DNA form, the CDR3 reads TGTGCCAGCAGCCGGGACAGGGAAGGAGGCGGCTACACCTTC. The rearrangement joins TRBV7-9 to TRBJ1-2; 9 positions agree with TRBD1. V lost 5 bases and J lost 8; bases outside the gene matches: 9. Germline CDR1 reads SEHNR; CDR2 reads FQNEAQ (reference sequence). The length of the CDR3 is 14 residues.

This chain's CDR3 is CASSRMGSDTEAFF. The CDR3 DNA reads TGTGCCAGCAGCCGGATGGGTTCGGACACTGAAGCTTTCTTT. The genes are TRBV7-3 and TRBJ1-1, with D unclear. CDR1 is SGHTA and CDR2 is FQGTGA in the germline V gene. This CDR3 is built from 14 residues. The V and J ends lost 5 bases and 3 bases respectively, with 13 bases between them.

This chain's CDR3 is CSGGNEQFF. The CDR3 DNA sequence: TGCAGCGGGGGCAATGAGCAGTTCTTC. This chain uses TRBV29-1 with TRBJ2-1; D uncertain. This CDR3 contains 9 residues. V lost 7 bases and J lost 6, with 4 bases in between. Germline V gene lookup returns CDR1 SQVTM and CDR2 ANQGSEA.

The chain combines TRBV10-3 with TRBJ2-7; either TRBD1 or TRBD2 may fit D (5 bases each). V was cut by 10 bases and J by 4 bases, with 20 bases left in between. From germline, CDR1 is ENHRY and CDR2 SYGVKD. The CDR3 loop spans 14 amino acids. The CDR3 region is CATERDLLAYEQYF. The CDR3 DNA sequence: TGTGCCACCGAAAGGGACCTCTTGGCGTACGAGCAGTACTTC.